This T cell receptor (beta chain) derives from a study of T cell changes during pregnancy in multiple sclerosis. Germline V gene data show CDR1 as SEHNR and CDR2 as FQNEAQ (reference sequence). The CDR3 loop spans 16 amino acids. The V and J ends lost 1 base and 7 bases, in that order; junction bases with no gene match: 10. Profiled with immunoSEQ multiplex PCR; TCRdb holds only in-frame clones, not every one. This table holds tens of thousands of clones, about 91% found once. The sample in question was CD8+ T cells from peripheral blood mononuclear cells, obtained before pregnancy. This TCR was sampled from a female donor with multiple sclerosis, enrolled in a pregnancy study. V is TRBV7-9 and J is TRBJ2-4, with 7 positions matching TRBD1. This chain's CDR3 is CASSLEQGNLWNIQYF. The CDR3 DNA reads TGTGCCAGCAGCTTAGAACAGGGGAATTTATGGAACATTCAGTACTTC. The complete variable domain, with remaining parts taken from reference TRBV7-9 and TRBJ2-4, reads DTGVSQNPRHKITKRGQNVTFRCDPISEHNRLYWYRQTLGQGPEFLTYFQNEAQLEKSRLLSDRFSAERPKGSFSTLEIQRTEQGDSAMYLCASSLEQGNLWNIQYFGAGTRLSVL.